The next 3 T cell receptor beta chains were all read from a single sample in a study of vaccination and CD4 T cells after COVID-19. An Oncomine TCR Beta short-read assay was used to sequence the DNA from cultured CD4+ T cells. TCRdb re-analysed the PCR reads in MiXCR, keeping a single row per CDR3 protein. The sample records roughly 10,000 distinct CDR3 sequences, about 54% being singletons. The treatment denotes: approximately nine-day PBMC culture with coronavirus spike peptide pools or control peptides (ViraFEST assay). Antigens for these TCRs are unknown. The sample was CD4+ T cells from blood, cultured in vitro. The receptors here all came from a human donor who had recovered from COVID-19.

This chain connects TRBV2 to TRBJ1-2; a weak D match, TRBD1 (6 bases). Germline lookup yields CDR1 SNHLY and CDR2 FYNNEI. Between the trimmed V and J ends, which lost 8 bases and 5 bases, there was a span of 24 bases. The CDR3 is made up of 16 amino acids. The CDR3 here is CASYLGGQGIIYGYTF. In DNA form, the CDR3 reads TGTGCCAGCTATCTAGGGGGGCAGGGAATTATATATGGCTACACCTTC. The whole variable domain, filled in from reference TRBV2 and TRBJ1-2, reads EPEVTQTPSHQVTQMGQEVILRCVPISNHLYFYWYRQILGQKVEFLVSFYNNEISEKSEIFDDQFSVERPDGSNFTLKIRSTKLEDSAMYFCASYLGGQGIIYGYTFGSGTRLTVV.

The CDR3 protein is CASKRGTEAFF. In DNA form, the CDR3 reads TGTGCCAGCAAGAGAGGGACTGAAGCTTTCTTT. This chain links TRBV12-3 or TRBV12-4 with TRBJ1-1; no clear D gene. The CDR3 has 11 amino acids. V lost 7 bases, J lost 5 bases, and 8 bases lay in between.

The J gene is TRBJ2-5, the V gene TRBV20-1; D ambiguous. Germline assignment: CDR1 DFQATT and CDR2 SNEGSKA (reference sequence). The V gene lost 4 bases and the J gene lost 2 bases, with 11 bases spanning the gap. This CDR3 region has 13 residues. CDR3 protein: CSATPWNQETQYF. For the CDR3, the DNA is TGCAGTGCTACCCCCTGGAATCAAGAGACCCAGTACTTC.